This T cell receptor beta chain derives from a study of Ad26.COV2.S vaccination and SARS-CoV-2 variants. Using immunoSEQ multiplex PCR, the repertoire was profiled, and TCRdb retains in-frame clones only, with some absent. The sample comprises approximately 410,000 clones, around 87% of which are singletons, and roughly 4% rests with the top ten. Treatment denoted: about 20 received Ad26.COV2.S at low or high dose, single or two shots; 5 received placebo; per-sample allocation not given. Each sample was drawn 63 days after the first injection (of vaccine or placebo). This CDR3 region has 17 residues. The germline gives CDR1 MRHNA, CDR2 SNTAGT. The trim removed 5 bases at V and 3 bases at J, leaving 9 bases unmatched.

The sequences come from peripheral blood, collected in a trial of Ad26.COV2.S vaccine versus placebo. The sequence derives from a person between 18 and 59 years old who received the Ad26.COV2.S COVID-19 vaccine or a placebo. This rearrangement joins TRBV6-4 to TRBJ2-1; TRBD2 matches 11 bases. CDR3: CASSLYTSGGGYNEQFF. The CDR3 nucleotides are TGTGCCAGCAGTCTTTACACTAGCGGGGGTGGCTACAATGAGCAGTTCTTC.